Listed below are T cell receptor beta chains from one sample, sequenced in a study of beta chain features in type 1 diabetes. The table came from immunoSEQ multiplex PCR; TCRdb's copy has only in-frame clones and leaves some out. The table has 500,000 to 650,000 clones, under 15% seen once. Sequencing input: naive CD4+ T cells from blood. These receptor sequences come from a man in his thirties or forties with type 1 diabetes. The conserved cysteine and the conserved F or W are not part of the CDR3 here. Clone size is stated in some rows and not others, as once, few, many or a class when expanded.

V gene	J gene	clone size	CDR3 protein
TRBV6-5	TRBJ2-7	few	ASSHQGTVAYEQY
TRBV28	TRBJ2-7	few	ASSLIPYEQY
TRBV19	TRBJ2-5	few	ASSYPGDETQY
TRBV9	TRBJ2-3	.	ASSVVTVGTDTQY
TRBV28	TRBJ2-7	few	AAQAGGASYEQY
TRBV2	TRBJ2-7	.	ASRSQGMAYEQY
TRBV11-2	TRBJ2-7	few	ASSFGTGVYEQY
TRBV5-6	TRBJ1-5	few	ASSLGGAGNEPQH
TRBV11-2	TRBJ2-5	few	ASSLVGRTETQY
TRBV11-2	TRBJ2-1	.	ASSLGLVFEDEQF
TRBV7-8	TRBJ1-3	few	ASSQPGNTIY
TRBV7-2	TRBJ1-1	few	ASSPRTGSRTEAF
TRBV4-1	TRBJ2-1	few	ASSQENEQF
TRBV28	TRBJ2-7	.	ASSLQGPYEQY
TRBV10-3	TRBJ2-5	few	AISTRETQY
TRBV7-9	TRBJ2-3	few	ASSLTGTGADTQY
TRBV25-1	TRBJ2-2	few	ASSETWGLNTGELF
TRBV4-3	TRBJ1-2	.	ASSQGAWDRGKDGYT
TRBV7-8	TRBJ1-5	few	ASSLALGQPLGNQPQH
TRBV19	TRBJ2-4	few	ASSMGRGYDIQY
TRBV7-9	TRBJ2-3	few	SIGRQLAGTQY
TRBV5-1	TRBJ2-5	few	ASSLGGGQQETQY
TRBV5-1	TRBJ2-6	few	ASSLNFGETSSGANVLT